This entry lists 9 T cell receptor beta chains sequenced from one sample in a study of T cell responses to AZD1222 COVID-19 vaccine. The table came from immunoSEQ multiplex PCR; TCRdb's copy has only in-frame clones and leaves some out. The profile covers under 200,000 clones, with 94% appearing a single time and approximately 0.58% taken by the ten largest. The sample in question was peripheral blood, obtained on day 0 of AZD1222 vaccination. The receptors here all came from an adult in good health.

The V and J genes are TRBV28 and TRBJ1-1; D remains unclear. From germline, CDR1 is MDHEN and CDR2 SYDVKM. Trimming left V 7 bases short and J 7 bases short, with 10 bases between. The CDR3 is 11 amino acids. CDR3 protein: CASKMRGEAFF. The CDR3 DNA reads TGTGCCAGCAAAATGCGGGGTGAAGCTTTCTTT.

The chain links TRBV11-2 to TRBJ1-4, with no clear D. Between the trimmed V and J ends, which lost 0 bases and 7 bases, there was a span of 12 bases. The CDR3 runs 15 residues. CDR1 is SGHAT, CDR2 FQNNGV, per germline. CDR3: CASSLEYLGSEKLFF. The DNA of the CDR3 is TGTGCCAGCAGCTTAGAGTACTTGGGTAGTGAAAAACTGTTTTTT.

This clone was seen a handful of times. V gene TRBV5-4 combines with J gene TRBJ1-2; D remains unclear. Between the trimmed V and J ends, which lost 0 bases and 8 bases, there was a span of 8 bases. The CDR3 spans 12 residues. CDR1 is SGHNT and CDR2 is YYREEE in the germline V gene (reference sequence). CDR3 DNA: TGTGCCAGCAGCTTGGCCCGGAGGGGCTACACCTTC. Translating it yields CASSLARRGYTF. Supplemented by reference TRBV5-4 and TRBJ1-2, the full variable domain reads ETGVTQSPTHLIKTRGQQVTLRCSSQSGHNTVSWYQQALGQGPQFIFQYYREEENGRGNFPPRFSGLQFPNYSSELNVNALELDDSALYLCASSLARRGYTFGSGTRLTVV.

This sequence joins TRBV18 and TRBJ1-6; 8 bases map to TRBD1. This CDR3 is built from 14 residues. V was pared by 6 bases and J by 8 bases, with 6 bases of the junction left unmatched. Germline CDR1 KGHSH, CDR2 LQKENI. The CDR3 loop is CASSLGQEYSPLHF. CDR3 coding DNA: TGTGCCAGCTCCCTGGGACAGGAGTATTCACCCCTCCACTTT. The whole variable domain, remainder taken from reference TRBV18 and TRBJ1-6, is NAGVMQNPRHLVRRRGQEARLRCSPMKGHSHVYWYRQLPEEGLKFMVYLQKENIIDESGMPKERFSAEFPKEGPSILRIQQVVRGDSAAYFCASSLGQEYSPLHFGNGTRLTVT.

This clone was seen a single time. The gene calls are TRBV5-4 and TRBJ2-5, with 10 bases lining up with TRBD2. The ends lost 2 bases at V and 2 bases at J; junction bases unmatched: 9. The CDR3 sequence is 17 residues long. Germline values: CDR1 SGHNT, CDR2 YYREEE (reference sequence). The CDR3 loop reads CASSLFASGRGQETQYF. CDR3 nucleotides: TGTGCCAGCAGCTTATTCGCTAGCGGGAGAGGGCAAGAGACCCAGTACTTC.

The chain links TRBV19 to TRBJ2-3; 8 nucleotides line up with TRBD1. The CDR3 sequence is 15 residues long. The germline V gene has CDR1 LNHDA and CDR2 SQIVND (reference sequence). V dropped 5 bases and J dropped 2; count of bases not matched to a gene: 6. The CDR3 sequence is CASSFSTGVTDTQYF. CDR3 sequence (DNA): TGTGCCAGTAGTTTTTCGACAGGGGTCACAGATACGCAGTATTTT.

The gene calls are TRBV7-9 and TRBJ2-7, with D possibly TRBD1 on 6 matching bases. The CDR3 sequence is 16 residues long. Germline CDR1 and CDR2: SEHNR and FQNEAQ (reference sequence). The ends were cut back, 5 bases at V and 7 bases at J, with 24 bases in the middle. The DNA of the CDR3 is TGTGCCAGCAGCGTCCAGGGACATTACCCTTTTGGAGAGCAGTACTTC. This encodes CASSVQGHYPFGEQYF.

The chain uses TRBV28 and TRBJ2-7; no definite D call. Germline CDR1 reads MDHEN; CDR2 reads SYDVKM. Trimming left V 3 bases short and J 3 bases short, with 9 bases between. This CDR3 has 13 amino acids. The CDR3 region has the DNA TGTGCCAGCAGTTTCGAGACAAGCTACGAGCAGTACTTC. Amino acid sequence: CASSFETSYEQYF.

This clone occurred a few times. The chain has TRBV6-1 and TRBJ2-7, with D unresolved. From germline, CDR1 is MNHNS and CDR2 SASEGT. CDR3 length: 14 amino acids. V was shortened by 1 base and J by 1 base, with 8 bases between the two germline ends. This CDR3 reads CASSEDVRSYEQYF. CDR3 in DNA: TGTGCCAGCAGTGAAGACGTCAGGTCCTACGAGCAGTACTTC.